These 26 T cell receptor beta chains were all obtained from the same sample, sequenced in a study of blood T cell repertoires in COVID-19. Only in-frame clones appear in the TCRdb table, and some are missing; sequencing was by immunoSEQ multiplex PCR. The table records about 84,000 clones, 75% to 85% of them present only once. The sample consisted of peripheral blood. These receptors originate from a woman of 80 years or more with acute or convalescent COVID-19.

This chain connects TRBV28 to TRBJ1-5, with 7 bases fitting TRBD1. Germline V CDR1 and CDR2: MDHEN, SYDVKM. The CDR3 length is 15 residues. Trimming removed 5 bases from V and 2 bases from J; junction bases left unmatched: 6. CDR3 loop: CASSSFTGGNQPQHF. In DNA form, the CDR3 reads TGTGCCAGCAGTAGTTTCACAGGGGGCAATCAGCCCCAGCATTTT.

The rearrangement joins TRBV5-1 to TRBJ2-2; no reliable D call. Trimming stripped 3 bases from V and 0 bases from J, with 12 bases between. The CDR3 consists of 16 residues. The germline gives CDR1 SGHRS, CDR2 YFSETQ. The CDR3: CASSSRQIANTGELFF. The DNA for the CDR3 is TGCGCCAGCAGCTCGAGACAAATCGCGAACACCGGGGAGCTGTTTTTT.

The chain is built from TRBV5-1 and TRBJ2-5, with 8 bases that match TRBD1. The V segment lost 4 bases and the J segment 5 bases; nucleotides outside the gene matches: 10. This CDR3 contains 15 residues. Germline V gives CDR1 SGHRS, CDR2 YFSETQ. CDR3 in amino acids: CASSGRTGSGETQYF. As DNA, the CDR3 is TGCGCCAGCAGCGGGAGGACAGGGTCGGGGGAGACCCAGTACTTC.

This clone showed up just a few times. The rearrangement links TRBV11-3 to TRBJ2-7; the match to TRBD2 covers 15 bases. The length of the CDR3 is 16 residues. Germline CDR1 and CDR2: SGHNT and YENEEA. J gave up 6 bases and V 5 bases, and 8 bases lay outside the gene matches. The CDR3 reads CASSPRTSGRGLEQYF. Written as DNA, the CDR3 is TGTGCCAGCAGCCCCAGGACTAGCGGGAGGGGGCTCGAGCAGTACTTC.

This clone was picked up a small number of times. The V and J genes are TRBV3-1 (or the pseudogene TRBV3-2) and TRBJ2-2, with 8 bases matching TRBD2. Germline assignment: CDR1 LGHDT and CDR2 YNNKEL (reference sequence). The CDR3 covers 14 residues. J was trimmed by 6 bases and V by 8 bases; bases with no gene match: 8. In DNA, the CDR3 is TGTGCCAGCCAGGCCAGCGGGAGATCCGGGGAGCTGTTTTTT. Encoded protein: CASQASGRSGELFF.

This clone occurred once. The chain carries TRBV27 and TRBJ1-2, with 7 bases identical to TRBD1. Germline values: CDR1 MNHEY, CDR2 SMNVEV (reference sequence). Unmatched junction bases numbered 14, after V lost 5 bases and J lost 8 bases. The CDR3 runs 15 residues. CDR3 DNA sequence: TGTGCCAGCAGTCCCCTGACAGGGCTCTCTGGAGGCTACACCTTC. It yields the protein CASSPLTGLSGGYTF.

Here the CDR3 DNA reads TGTGCCAGCAGCCATTACTCGTCCTACAATGAGCAGTTCTTC. It yields the protein CASSHYSSYNEQFF. The J gene is TRBJ2-1, the V gene TRBV3-1 (or the pseudogene TRBV3-2); unclear D gene. The CDR3 consists of 14 residues. The V gene lost 3 bases and the J gene lost 1 base, with 7 bases spanning the gap. Germline loops: CDR1 LGHDT, CDR2 YNNKEL (reference sequence).

The V and J genes are TRBV28 and TRBJ2-2, with unresolved D. Germline loops: CDR1 MDHEN, CDR2 SYDVKM. V was pared by 7 bases and J by 5 bases, with 8 bases between. This CDR3 comprises 12 residues. The CDR3 DNA reads as TGTGCCAGCACCCCGAGAACCGGGGAGCTGTTTTTT. As protein: CASTPRTGELFF.

The chain uses TRBV3-1 (or the pseudogene TRBV3-2) and TRBJ2-1, with D unresolved. V lost 2 bases and J lost 9, with 8 bases in between. The CDR3 is made up of 12 amino acids. The germline CDR1 and CDR2 sequences are LGHDT and YNNKEL (reference sequence). CDR3 nucleotides: TGTGCCAGCAGCCAAAACTTCGGTGAGCAGTTCTTC. This sequence encodes CASSQNFGEQFF.

The rearrangement joins TRBV5-5 to TRBJ1-6; a weak D match, TRBD1 (5 bases). The CDR3 length is 19 residues. Germline CDR1 and CDR2: SGHKS and YYEKEE (reference sequence). The V end lost 4 bases, the J end lost 0 bases, and 20 bases lay between the germline ends. For the CDR3, the DNA is TGTGCCAGCAGCGTCCGGGAGGGGCCAAGTAGCTCCTATAATTCACCCCTCCACTTT. Encoded protein: CASSVREGPSSSYNSPLHF.

This rearrangement joins TRBV2 to TRBJ2-5, with TRBD2 matching 8 bases. Germline CDR1 SNHLY, CDR2 FYNNEI. Trimming took 7 bases from V and 5 from J; bases not matched to a gene: 12. The CDR3 is 15 amino acids. CDR3 sequence: CASTTFSGIRETQYF. In DNA, the CDR3 is TGTGCCAGCACTACCTTTAGCGGGATAAGGGAGACCCAGTACTTC.

This clone occurred a few times. V and J are TRBV27 and TRBJ2-7; no firm D call. Per the germline V gene, CDR1 is MNHEY and CDR2 is SMNVEV (reference sequence). V was clipped by 2 bases and J by 2 bases, with 7 bases between them. This CDR3 has 13 amino acids. The CDR3 DNA is TGTGCCAGCAGTTTAGTCGGTCCCTACGAGCAGTACTTC. This sequence encodes CASSLVGPYEQYF.

V is TRBV24-1 and J is TRBJ2-5, with D perhaps TRBD1 (6 bases). The CDR3 is made up of 14 amino acids. CDR1 KGHDR and CDR2 SFDVKD come from the germline V gene. V gave up 4 bases and J gave up 1 base, with 9 bases separating them. CDR3 sequence (DNA): TGTGCCACCAGTGAGGGGGCAGCCCAAGAGACCCAGTACTTC. It codes for CATSEGAAQETQYF.

The rearrangement uses TRBV29-1 and TRBJ1-2, with D unresolved. This CDR3 region has 13 residues. The V gene's germline CDR1 is SQVTM and CDR2 ANQGSEA. V lost 2 bases to trimming and J lost 1 base, with 8 bases between them. CDR3 coding DNA: TGCAGCGTTGAATTTGGAGTTAACTATGGCTACACCTTC. Its protein product is CSVEFGVNYGYTF.

The chain recombines TRBV7-6 with TRBJ2-1; 9 bases fit TRBD2. V was pared by 5 bases and J by 4 bases, with 6 bases of the junction left unmatched. CDR1 and CDR2 from the germline V gene are SGHVS and FNYEAQ. The length of the CDR3 is 15 residues. The CDR3 nucleotides read TGTGCCAGCAGCCCGGGTAGCGGGGGTTACAATGAGCAGTTCTTC. Protein product: CASSPGSGGYNEQFF.

This chain uses TRBV12-5 with TRBJ2-5, with D possibly TRBD2 on 5 matching bases. Looked up from germline, CDR1 is LGHNT and CDR2 is FRNRAP. The V end lost 0 bases, the J end lost 7 bases, and 15 bases lay between the germline ends. The CDR3 spans 15 residues. The CDR3 here is CASGLVPQAGGTQYF. For the CDR3, the DNA is TGTGCTAGTGGTTTGGTACCCCAGGCCGGAGGGACCCAGTACTTC.

This chain links TRBV11-2 with TRBJ2-5; 7 bases align to TRBD1. The CDR3 has 14 amino acids. CDR1 is SGHAT, CDR2 FQNNGV, per germline. Trimming cost V 2 bases and J 3 bases; bases outside gene matches: 3. CDR3 in amino acids: CASSLRQGEETQYF. Here the CDR3 DNA reads TGTGCCAGCAGCTTACGCCAGGGGGAAGAGACCCAGTACTTC.

The chain joins TRBV3-1 (or the pseudogene TRBV3-2) to TRBJ2-3; D may be TRBD2 (6 bases). Germline V gene sequence: CDR1 LGHDT, CDR2 YNNKEL (reference sequence). CDR3 length: 13 residues. Trimming left V 0 bases short and J 6 bases short, with 7 bases between. CDR3 nucleotide sequence: TGTGCCAGCAGCCAAGAACGGGGGGATACGCAGTATTTT. Its protein is CASSQERGDTQYF.

This chain connects TRBV3-1 (or the pseudogene TRBV3-2) to TRBJ2-7, with TRBD1 matching over 7 bases. The V gene end was trimmed by 1 base and the J gene end by 7 bases; junction bases not matched to a gene: 1. This CDR3 is built from 12 residues. Per the germline V gene, CDR1 is LGHDT and CDR2 is YNNKEL (reference sequence). The CDR3 nucleotides are TGTGCCAGCAGCCAAGCGGACAGGGAGCAGTACTTC. Translating it yields CASSQADREQYF.

This clone was picked up a small number of times. V usage is TRBV6-2 or TRBV6-3 and J usage is TRBJ1-1, with 10 positions matching TRBD1. The germline V gene encodes CDR1 MNHEY and CDR2 SVGEGT. J lost 4 bases, V lost 2 bases, and 4 bases had no gene match. This CDR3 contains 15 residues. The chain's CDR3 is CASSYPTGGITEAFF. CDR3 nucleotide sequence: TGTGCCAGCAGTTACCCGACAGGGGGCATCACTGAAGCTTTCTTT.

The chain joins TRBV9 to TRBJ2-1; 12 nucleotides match TRBD2. J was trimmed by 0 bases and V by 0 bases; bases with no gene match: 7. The V gene's germline CDR1 is SGDLS and CDR2 YYNGEE. The CDR3 extends over 19 amino acids. The CDR3 sequence: CASSVAFTSGGSSYNEQFF. In DNA, the CDR3 is TGTGCCAGCAGCGTAGCCTTTACTAGCGGGGGGAGCTCCTACAATGAGCAGTTCTTC.

J is TRBJ1-1 and V is TRBV6-5; perhaps TRBD1 as D (5 bases). The CDR3 spans 12 residues. Looked up from germline, CDR1 is MNHEY and CDR2 is SVGAGI. V was shortened by 9 bases and J by 5 bases, with 13 bases between the two germline ends. The CDR3 spells CASGHPGTEAFF. The CDR3 coding sequence is TGTGCCAGTGGACACCCCGGTACTGAAGCTTTCTTT.

This clone occurred a few times. The chain uses TRBV5-1 and TRBJ1-3; 7 nucleotides match TRBD1. Germline V lookup: CDR1 SGHRS, CDR2 YFSETQ. This CDR3 contains 16 residues. After removal of 4 bases from V and 2 bases from J, the junction contained 9 bases not matched to a gene. The CDR3 sequence: CASSPRQGNAGNTIYF. For the CDR3, the DNA is TGCGCCAGCAGCCCGCGACAGGGCAACGCTGGAAACACCATATATTTT.

This rearrangement joins TRBV29-1 to TRBJ2-7; 7 bases are shared with TRBD2. Germline values: CDR1 SQVTM, CDR2 ANQGSEA. J was trimmed by 0 bases and V by 7 bases; bases with no gene match: 15. CDR3 size: 16 residues. For the CDR3, the DNA is TGCAGCGCCCAAGAAGGCGGGAGTGGTAACTCCTACGAGCAGTACTTC. Its protein is CSAQEGGSGNSYEQYF.

The chain employs TRBV4-1 and TRBJ2-4, with D perhaps TRBD1 (5 bases). The V end lost 0 bases, the J end lost 0 bases, and 15 bases lay between the germline ends. Germline lookup yields CDR1 MGHRA and CDR2 YSYEKL. The CDR3 is 18 amino acids. In nucleotides, the CDR3 is TGCGCCAGCAGCCAAGAGGCAGGGTTCGTTATAGCCAAAAACATTCAGTACTTC. Translated, it gives CASSQEAGFVIAKNIQYF.

This CDR3 is CAWEGLENTEAFF. The CDR3 nucleotides read TGTGCCTGGGAGGGACTGGAGAACACTGAAGCTTTCTTT. The J gene is TRBJ1-1, the V gene TRBV30; D possibly corresponds to TRBD1 (5 bases). Trimming shortened V by 5 bases and J by 1 base, and 11 bases separated the two germline ends. Germline-derived CDR1 and CDR2 are GTSNPN and SVGIG (reference sequence). The CDR3 spans 13 residues.